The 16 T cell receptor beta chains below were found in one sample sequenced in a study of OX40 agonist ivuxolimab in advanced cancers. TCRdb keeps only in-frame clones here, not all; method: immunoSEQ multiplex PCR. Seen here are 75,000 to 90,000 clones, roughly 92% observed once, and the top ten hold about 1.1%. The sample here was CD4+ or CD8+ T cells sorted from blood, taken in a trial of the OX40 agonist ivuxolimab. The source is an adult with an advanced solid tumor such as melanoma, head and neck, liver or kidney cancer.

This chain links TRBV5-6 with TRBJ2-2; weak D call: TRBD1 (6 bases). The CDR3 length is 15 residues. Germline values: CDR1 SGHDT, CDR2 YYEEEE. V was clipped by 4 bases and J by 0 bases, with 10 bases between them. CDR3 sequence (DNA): TGTGCCAGCAGCCTACAGGGCGCGAACACCGGGGAGCTGTTTTTT. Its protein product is CASSLQGANTGELFF.

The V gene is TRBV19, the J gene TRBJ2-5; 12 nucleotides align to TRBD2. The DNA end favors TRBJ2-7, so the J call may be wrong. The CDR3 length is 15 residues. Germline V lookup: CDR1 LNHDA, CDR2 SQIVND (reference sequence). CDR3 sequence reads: CASSYAGTSGLEQYF. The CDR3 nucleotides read TGTGCCAGTAGCTACGCTGGGACTAGCGGGCTCGAGCAGTACTTC.

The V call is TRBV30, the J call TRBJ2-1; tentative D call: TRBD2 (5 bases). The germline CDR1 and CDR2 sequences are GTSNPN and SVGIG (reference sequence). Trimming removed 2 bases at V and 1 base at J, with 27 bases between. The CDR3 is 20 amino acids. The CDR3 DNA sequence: TGTGCCTGGAGTTCCCTAGGTCTAGCCAATGGGAGAGGGTCCTACAATGAGCAGTTCTTC. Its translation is CAWSSLGLANGRGSYNEQFF.

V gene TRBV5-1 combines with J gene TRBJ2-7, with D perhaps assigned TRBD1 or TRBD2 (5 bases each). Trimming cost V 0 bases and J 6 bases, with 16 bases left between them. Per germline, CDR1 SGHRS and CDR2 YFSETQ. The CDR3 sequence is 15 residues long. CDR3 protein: CASSLVGEAPGEQYF. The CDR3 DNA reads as TGCGCCAGCAGCTTGGTGGGGGAAGCTCCCGGCGAGCAGTACTTC.

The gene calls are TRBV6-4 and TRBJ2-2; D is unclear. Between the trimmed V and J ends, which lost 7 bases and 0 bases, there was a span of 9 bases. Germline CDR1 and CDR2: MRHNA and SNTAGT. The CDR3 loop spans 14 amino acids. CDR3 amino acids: CASKATANTGELFF. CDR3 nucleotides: TGTGCCAGCAAGGCGACGGCGAACACCGGGGAGCTGTTTTTT.

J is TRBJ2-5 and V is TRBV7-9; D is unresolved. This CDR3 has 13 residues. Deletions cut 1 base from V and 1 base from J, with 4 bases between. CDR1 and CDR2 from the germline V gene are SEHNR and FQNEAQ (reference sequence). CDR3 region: CASSLDTQETQYF. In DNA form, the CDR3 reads TGTGCCAGCAGCTTAGACACCCAAGAGACCCAGTACTTC.

CDR3: CASSLAFGGSETQYF. The CDR3 coding sequence is TGCGCCAGCAGCTTGGCCTTTGGGGGATCAGAGACCCAGTACTTC. The rearrangement joins TRBV5-1 to TRBJ2-5, with D perhaps being TRBD1 or TRBD2 (5 bases each). V lost 0 bases to trimming and J lost 4 bases, with 13 bases between them. The CDR3 sequence is 15 residues long. Germline CDR1 is SGHRS and CDR2 is YFSETQ.

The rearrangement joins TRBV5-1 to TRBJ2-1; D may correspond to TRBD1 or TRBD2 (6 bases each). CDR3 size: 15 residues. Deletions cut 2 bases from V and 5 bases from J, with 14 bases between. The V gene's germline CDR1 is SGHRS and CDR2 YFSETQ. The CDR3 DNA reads TGCGCCAGCAGCTTTATGGGGGGCGATCACAATGAGCAGTTCTTC. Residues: CASSFMGGDHNEQFF.

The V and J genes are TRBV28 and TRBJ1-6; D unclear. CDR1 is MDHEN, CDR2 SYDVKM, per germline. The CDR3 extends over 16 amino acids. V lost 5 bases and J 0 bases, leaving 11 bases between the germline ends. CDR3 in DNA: TGTGCCAGCAGTCCGACCGGGAGCTCCTATAATTCACCCCTCCACTTT. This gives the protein CASSPTGSSYNSPLHF.

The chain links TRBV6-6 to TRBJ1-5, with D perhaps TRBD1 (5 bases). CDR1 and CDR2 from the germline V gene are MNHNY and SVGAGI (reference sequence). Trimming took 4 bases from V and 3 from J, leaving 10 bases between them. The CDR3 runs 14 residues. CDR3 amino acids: CASSFGQINQPQHF. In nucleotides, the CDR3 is TGTGCCAGCAGTTTCGGACAAATCAATCAGCCCCAGCATTTT.

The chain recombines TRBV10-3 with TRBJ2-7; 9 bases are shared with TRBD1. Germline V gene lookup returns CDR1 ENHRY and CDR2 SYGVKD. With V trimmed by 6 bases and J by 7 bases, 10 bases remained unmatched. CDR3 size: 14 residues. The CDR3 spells CAISVRQGVGEQYF. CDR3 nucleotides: TGTGCCATCAGCGTCAGACAGGGGGTGGGGGAGCAGTACTTC.

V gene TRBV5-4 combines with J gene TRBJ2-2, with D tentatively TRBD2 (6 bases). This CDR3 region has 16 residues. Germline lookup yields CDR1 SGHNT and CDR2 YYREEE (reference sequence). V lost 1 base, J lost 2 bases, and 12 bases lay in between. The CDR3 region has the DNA TGTGCCAGCAGCTTGATGGCGGGACCTAACACCGGGGAGCTGTTTTTT. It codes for CASSLMAGPNTGELFF.

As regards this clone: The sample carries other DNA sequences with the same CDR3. The chain's CDR3 is CASSVTPNTGELFF. The CDR3 nucleotides are TGTGCCAGCAGCGTAACCCCGAACACCGGGGAGCTGTTTTTT. The chain uses TRBV9 and TRBJ2-2; D is ambiguous. Germline CDR1 reads SGDLS; CDR2 reads YYNGEE. The CDR3 has 14 amino acids. The V end lost 1 base, the J end lost 0 bases, and 4 bases lay between the germline ends.

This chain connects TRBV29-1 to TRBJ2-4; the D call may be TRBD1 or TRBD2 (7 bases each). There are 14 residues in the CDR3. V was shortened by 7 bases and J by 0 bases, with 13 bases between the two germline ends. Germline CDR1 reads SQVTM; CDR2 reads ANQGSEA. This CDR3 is CSAQGGIAKNIQYF. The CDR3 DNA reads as TGCAGCGCTCAGGGGGGGATAGCCAAAAACATTCAGTACTTC.

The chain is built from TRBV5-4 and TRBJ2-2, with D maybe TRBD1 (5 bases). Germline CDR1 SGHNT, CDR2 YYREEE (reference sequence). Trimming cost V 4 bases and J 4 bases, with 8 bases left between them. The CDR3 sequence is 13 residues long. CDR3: CASSQTGTGELFF. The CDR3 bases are TGTGCCAGCAGCCAAACAGGCACCGGGGAGCTGTTTTTT. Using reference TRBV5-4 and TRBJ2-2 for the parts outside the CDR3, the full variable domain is ETGVTQSPTHLIKTRGQQVTLRCSSQSGHNTVSWYQQALGQGPQFIFQYYREEENGRGNFPPRFSGLQFPNYSSELNVNALELDDSALYLCASSQTGTGELFFGEGSRLTVL.

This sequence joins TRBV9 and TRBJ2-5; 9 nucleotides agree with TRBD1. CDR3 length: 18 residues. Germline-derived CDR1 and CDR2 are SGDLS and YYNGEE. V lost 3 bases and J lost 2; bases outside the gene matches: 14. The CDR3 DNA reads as TGTGCCAGCAGCGGGCACATAACTGGGACAGGGAGGCAAGAGACCCAGTACTTC. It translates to CASSGHITGTGRQETQYF.